This T cell receptor (beta chain) is drawn from a study of blood T cell repertoires in COVID-19. Across the whole study: Donors in the United States, Italy and Spain gave samples during acute or convalescent COVID-19. T cells, B-cell-depleted T cells, or PBMCs provided the cDNA or gDNA that served as material.

Germline V gene lookup returns CDR1 MNHNS and CDR2 SASEGT. The trim removed 3 bases at V and 1 base at J, leaving 3 bases unmatched. The CDR3 is made up of 15 amino acids. Under the authors' procedure: Reference gene primer amplification gave estimated nucleated cell counts. The protocol was immunoSEQ multiplex PCR, while the TCRdb copy is restricted to in-frame clones and leaves out a portion. From that table come the V and J calls and clone size; the DNA was used to work out D and trimming. The data show over 200,000 clones, with around 80% seen just once and approximately 5.3% held by the top ten.

The V and J genes are TRBV6-1 and TRBJ1-1, with 9 bases that match TRBD1. The source material was peripheral blood. The origin of this receptor is an elderly man with acute or convalescent COVID-19. The CDR3 coding sequence is TGTGCCAGCAGTGAGACAGGGGGATCGAACACTGAAGCTTTCTTT. Residues: CASSETGGSNTEAFF.